A single sample is the source of the 3 T cell receptor beta chains below, sequenced in a study of persistence of HIV-infected CD4 T cells. For these TCRs, the target antigens are not known. Sequencing used immunoSEQ version 4 in survey mode. Sequencing was performed with immunoSEQ multiplex PCR; in TCRdb, only in-frame clones are kept and a portion is missing. Of under 50,000 clones in the sample, about nine tenths were seen once. Cells were stimulated nonspecifically with anti-CD3/anti-CD28 magnetic beads. Sorting of responding CD4+ T cells relied on upregulated CD40 ligand together with CD69. The sample was CD4+ T cells sorted from PBMCs after approximately 19-hour stimulation, taken from a patient who received antiretroviral therapy. The source is an adult man with HIV who was CMV-seropositive.

This rearrangement joins TRBV6-5 to TRBJ1-2; 8 bases fit TRBD1. The CDR3 spans 12 residues. Trimming at V came to 6 bases and at J to 7 bases, leaving 4 bases not matched to a gene. Germline CDR1 is MNHEY and CDR2 is SVGAGI. The CDR3 DNA sequence: TGTGCCAGCAGAGGACAGGGCCCTGGCTACACCTTC. Protein sequence: CASRGQGPGYTF.

This sequence joins TRBV5-1 and TRBJ1-3, with D perhaps matching TRBD1 (5 bases). V was trimmed by 1 base and J by 0 bases, leaving 17 bases between them. CDR1 SGHRS and CDR2 YFSETQ come from the germline V gene. The CDR3 sequence is 18 residues long. The CDR3 protein is CASSLQVGGSSSGNTIYF. CDR3 DNA: TGCGCCAGCAGCTTGCAGGTGGGGGGGTCGAGCTCTGGAAACACCATATATTTT.

V usage is TRBV30 and J usage is TRBJ2-1; D remains ambiguous. The CDR3 is made up of 12 amino acids. Trimming removed 0 bases at V and 9 bases at J, with 9 bases between. Germline lookup yields CDR1 GTSNPN and CDR2 SVGIG (reference sequence). CDR3 in DNA: TGTGCCTGGAGTGTACTACGCGGTGAGCAGTTCTTC. It yields the protein CAWSVLRGEQFF.